Listed below are T cell receptor beta chains from one sample, sequenced in a study of CD4 T cells in relation to SARS-CoV-2 and coronaviruses. The data were produced by immunoSEQ multiplex PCR, yet TCRdb's version contains in-frame clones alone and is incomplete. The sample has tens of thousands of clones, roughly 87% seen once. For these TCRs, the target antigens are not known. The sequenced material came from naive CD4+ T cells from PBMCs, cultured in vitro. The receptors originated from an adult with COVID-19. Both conserved end residues are part of each CDR3. D genes are given only for firm matches. Clone sizes are given selectively: once, few, many, or a class where the clone is expanded.

TRBV5-4	TRBJ1-1	TRBD1	few	CASSLTGGTDTEAFF	TGTGCCAGCAGCCTGACAGGGGGCACGGACACTGAAGCTTTCTTT
TRBV7-2	TRBJ2-7	TRBD1	NA	CASSLGGTGSDEQYF	TGTGCCAGCAGCTTAGGAGGGACAGGGTCCGACGAGCAGTACTTC
TRBV3-1/TRBV3-2	TRBJ1-4	NA	NA	CASSQSGVREKLFF	TGTGCCAGCAGCCAATCAGGGGTCCGTGAAAAACTGTTTTTT
TRBV4-1	TRBJ1-6	NA	NA	CASSLEQEPGYNSPLHF	TGCGCCAGCAGCCTCGAACAGGAACCTGGGTATAATTCACCCCTCCACTTT
TRBV19	TRBJ2-3	NA	NA	CASSTDGDGDTQYF	TGTGCCAGTAGTACCGACGGGGATGGGGATACGCAGTATTTT
TRBV14	TRBJ2-3	NA	NA	CASSLHRVRSTDTQYF	TGTGCCAGCAGCCTGCACAGGGTTAGGAGCACAGATACGCAGTATTTT
TRBV19	TRBJ1-2	TRBD1	NA	CASAPGQEIYGYTF	TGTGCCAGCGCCCCGGGACAGGAGATCTATGGCTACACCTTC
TRBV19	TRBJ1-2	TRBD1	NA	CASSESGTGFYGYTF	TGTGCCAGTAGTGAATCCGGGACAGGATTCTATGGCTACACCTTC
TRBV9	TRBJ1-1	TRBD1	few	CASSAQPGGTEAFF	TGTGCCAGCAGCGCCCAACCAGGGGGCACTGAAGCTTTCTTT
TRBV9	TRBJ2-2	TRBD2	NA	CASSVAGRAPGELFF	TGTGCCAGCAGCGTAGCCGGGAGGGCCCCCGGGGAGCTGTTTTTT
TRBV6-5	TRBJ2-5	NA	NA	CASSYLRGGETQYF	TGTGCCAGCAGTTACCTTAGAGGGGGGGAGACCCAGTACTTC
TRBV29-1	TRBJ2-2	NA	NA	CSVLTGTQNTGELFF	TGCAGCGTTTTAACCGGGACTCAGAACACCGGGGAGCTGTTTTTT
TRBV5-1	TRBJ2-7	NA	NA	CASSLAGTPTYEQYF	TGCGCCAGCAGCTTGGCGGGGACCCCTACCTACGAGCAGTACTTC
TRBV6-5	TRBJ1-1	NA	NA	CASSYSPGPNTEAFF	TGTGCCAGCAGTTACTCCCCGGGTCCCAACACTGAAGCTTTCTTT
TRBV18	TRBJ1-2	TRBD1	once	CASSSTGAGYGYTF	TGTGCCAGCTCATCGACAGGGGCAGGCTATGGCTACACCTTC
TRBV19	TRBJ1-6	TRBD1	NA	CASSSTGGRSPLHF	TGTGCCAGTAGTTCGACAGGGGGCAGGTCACCCCTCCACTTT
TRBV5-4	TRBJ2-2	NA	few	CASSPETRTGELFF	TGTGCCAGCAGCCCGGAAACACGAACCGGGGAGCTGTTTTTT
TRBV6-6	TRBJ2-1	NA	NA	CASRGQAGDSYNEQFF	TGTGCCAGCCGTGGGCAGGCCGGGGACTCCTACAATGAGCAGTTCTTC
TRBV19	TRBJ2-5	NA	NA	CASSMVGEETQYF	TGTGCCAGTAGTATGGTCGGGGAAGAGACCCAGTACTTC
TRBV12-3/TRBV12-4	TRBJ2-6	NA	NA	CASSFWANVLTF	TGTGCCAGCAGTTTTTGGGCCAACGTCCTGACTTTC
TRBV29-1	TRBJ1-1	NA	few	CSVVSGNTEAFF	TGCAGCGTTGTGTCGGGGAACACTGAAGCTTTCTTT
TRBV3-1/TRBV3-2	TRBJ2-7	TRBD2	NA	CASSPGTKSCEQYF	TGTGCCAGCAGCCCCGGGACTAAATCCTGCGAGCAGTACTTC
TRBV6-2/TRBV6-3	TRBJ2-7	NA	NA	CASSYNWTTRYEQYF	TGTGCCAGCAGTTATAATTGGACTACCCGCTACGAGCAGTACTTC
TRBV6-2/TRBV6-3	TRBJ2-7	TRBD2	NA	CASSYGTSASSYEQYF	TGTGCCAGCAGTTACGGTACTAGCGCGAGCTCCTACGAGCAGTACTTC
TRBV2	TRBJ2-2	TRBD2	once	CASSGGTSGTGELFF	TGTGCCAGCAGCGGCGGGACTAGCGGGACCGGGGAGCTGTTTTTT
TRBV28	TRBJ1-2	NA	NA	CASRRGGDDGYTF	TGTGCCAGCAGACGTGGGGGGGACGATGGCTACACCTTC
TRBV7-2	TRBJ2-5	TRBD2	NA	CASSITSGSSQATQYF	TGTGCCAGCAGCATTACTAGCGGCTCGTCCCAGGCGACCCAGTACTTC
TRBV2	TRBJ2-4	TRBD1	once	CASSEIGQGNIQYF	TGTGCCAGCAGTGAAATAGGACAGGGAAACATTCAGTACTTC
TRBV7-3	TRBJ2-1	TRBD1	NA	CASSFTTGNEQFF	TGTGCCAGCAGCTTTACGACAGGGAATGAGCAGTTCTTC
TRBV2	TRBJ2-2	NA	NA	CASSGTVPGTGELFF	TGTGCCAGCAGTGGGACAGTTCCAGGGACCGGGGAGCTGTTTTTT
TRBV30	TRBJ2-7	NA	NA	CACQGGDREYEQYF	TGTGCCTGTCAAGGAGGGGACAGAGAATACGAGCAGTACTTC
TRBV6-2/TRBV6-3	TRBJ2-5	NA	NA	CASSRSGSQETQYF	TGTGCCAGCAGTAGATCCGGGTCCCAAGAGACCCAGTACTTC
TRBV30	TRBJ2-1	TRBD2	NA	CAWARLAGEMNEQFF	TGTGCCTGGGCACGCTTAGCGGGAGAAATGAATGAGCAGTTCTTC
TRBV24-1	TRBJ1-2	NA	NA	CATSAQNGWNYGYTF	TGTGCCACCAGTGCGCAGAACGGTTGGAACTATGGCTACACCTTC
TRBV7-2	TRBJ2-5	TRBD2	NA	CASSLDGTSGLSTQYF	TGTGCCAGCAGCTTAGACGGGACTAGCGGGTTGTCAACCCAGTACTTC
TRBV7-9	TRBJ2-7	TRBD1	NA	CASSRGTGPTYEQYF	TGTGCCAGCAGCAGAGGGACAGGGCCAACCTACGAGCAGTACTTC
TRBV27	TRBJ1-6	TRBD1	NA	CASRPRGTAFSPLHF	TGTGCCAGCAGACCTCGAGGGACAGCGTTTTCACCCCTCCACTTT
TRBV3-1/TRBV3-2	TRBJ2-5	NA	NA	CASSQKETQYF	TGTGCCAGCAGCCAAAAAGAGACCCAGTACTTC
TRBV30	TRBJ1-1	TRBD1	NA	CAWSGDRYTEAFF	TGTGCCTGGAGTGGGGACAGGTACACTGAAGCTTTCTTT
TRBV20-1	TRBJ1-2	TRBD1	few	CSASGQGAGGYTF	TGCAGTGCTAGTGGACAGGGGGCGGGTGGCTACACCTTC
TRBV4-1	TRBJ2-1	NA	NA	CASSQSGSYNEQFF	TGCGCCAGCAGCCAGTCGGGGTCCTACAATGAGCAGTTCTTC
TRBV19	TRBJ1-4	TRBD1	NA	CASGTGGNEKLFF	TGTGCCAGTGGGACAGGGGGGAATGAAAAACTGTTTTTT
TRBV18	TRBJ2-1	TRBD1	NA	CASSPLDGQGGPGQFF	TGTGCCAGCTCACCACTCGACGGACAGGGGGGACCAGGGCAGTTCTTC
TRBV5-1	TRBJ2-2	NA	NA	CASSPIQSGTGELFF	TGCGCCAGCAGCCCGATTCAATCGGGGACCGGGGAGCTGTTTTTT
TRBV5-1	TRBJ2-5	TRBD1	once	CASSGRGPETQYF	TGCGCCAGCAGCGGCAGGGGGCCCGAGACCCAGTACTTC
TRBV7-2	TRBJ2-7	NA	NA	CASSLLNGNSHEQYF	TGTGCCAGCAGCTTATTAAACGGGAACTCCCACGAGCAGTACTTC
TRBV9	TRBJ2-1	TRBD1	NA	CASSTGTVNLNEQFF	TGTGCCAGCAGCACCGGGACAGTAAACCTGAATGAGCAGTTCTTC
TRBV5-4	TRBJ2-7	TRBD2	NA	CASSLAVAGGLPYEQYF	TGTGCCAGCAGCTTGGCCGTAGCGGGAGGACTCCCCTACGAACAGTACTTC
TRBV11-2	TRBJ1-1	NA	NA	CASSLELNTEAFF	TGTGCCAGCAGCTTAGAACTAAACACTGAAGCTTTCTTT
TRBV24-1	TRBJ2-1	TRBD2	NA	CATSDRSGSSYNEQFF	TGTGCCACCAGTGATCGGAGCGGGAGCTCCTACAATGAGCAGTTCTTC
TRBV5-1	TRBJ2-5	NA	NA	CASSHPTLGGSETQYF	TGCGCCAGCAGCCACCCCACCCTGGGTGGGAGTGAGACCCAGTACTTC
TRBV7-8	TRBJ2-3	NA	NA	CASSLGSVVDRSTDTQYF	TGTGCCAGCAGCTTAGGGTCCGTTGTGGATCGCAGCACAGATACGCAGTATTTT
TRBV6-5	TRBJ2-1	NA	NA	CASRATRPRLNEQFF	TGTGCCAGCAGGGCAACACGGCCCCGACTCAATGAGCAGTTCTTC
TRBV11-2	TRBJ2-7	NA	NA	CASSLGPHYEQYF	TGTGCCAGCAGCTTGGGACCCCACTACGAGCAGTACTTC
TRBV19	TRBJ1-2	NA	NA	CASERATNYGYTF	TGTGCCAGTGAGAGGGCAACTAACTATGGCTACACCTTC
TRBV5-1	TRBJ2-3	NA	NA	CASSLTGISGTDTQYF	TGCGCCAGCAGCTTAACCGGGATCAGCGGAACAGATACGCAGTATTTT
TRBV28	TRBJ1-6	NA	once	CASSLLLAGTYNSPLHF	TGTGCCAGCAGTTTATTACTTGCAGGGACCTATAATTCACCCCTCCACTTT
TRBV6-2/TRBV6-3	TRBJ2-2	TRBD1	NA	CASSRQGLELFF	TGTGCCAGCAGTCGACAGGGTCTAGAGCTGTTTTTT